The T cell receptor (beta chain) under discussion was sequenced for a study of shared clonotypes between healthy human individuals. On the study more broadly: The study enrolled two women and three men aged 18 to 49. A donor's plate count was three for CD4 naive and three for CD4 memory; CD8 naive had two and CD8 memory one.

On this clone: What it binds is unknown.

From CD4+ cells came CD45RA+ naive and CD45RA-negative memory subsets. Produced via immunoSEQ multiplex PCR; TCRdb's table is partial and in-frame only. The repertoire holds 2 million to 2.5 million clones, with roughly 93% as singletons. The CDR3 sequence is 15 residues long. CDR1 is SEHNR and CDR2 is FQNEAQ in the germline V gene (reference sequence). V was pared by 2 bases and J by 2 bases, with 10 bases between. The study, taken as a whole, reports: A small donor pool kept down the genetic and exposure-history diversity that was represented.

This chain links TRBV7-9 with TRBJ1-5, with TRBD1 as a possible D gene (6 bases). The TCR was taken from a man younger than 35 in good health. Some clones in this sample may be carry-over from other donors' samples. Sample: naive CD4+ T cells from PBMCs. Subset specified: CD45RA+ positively selected. The CDR3 nucleotides are TGTGCCAGCAGCTTAACACAGGGCGGCAATCAGCCCCAGCATTTT. Its protein product is CASSLTQGGNQPQHF.